A single sample gave rise to the 30 T cell receptor beta chains below, sequenced in a study of blood T cell repertoires in COVID-19. This table comes from immunoSEQ multiplex PCR, and its TCRdb copy is limited to in-frame clones, with some not included. The sample records around 160,000 clones, more than 75% being singletons. What was sequenced was PBMCs or T cells enriched from blood (not recorded which). These receptors were taken from a woman aged 25 to 39 with acute COVID-19.

This clone was observed a single time. J is TRBJ1-5 and V is TRBV19, with D possibly matching TRBD1 (5 bases). The CDR3 loop spans 13 amino acids. The V end lost 6 bases, the J end lost 7 bases, and 13 bases lay between the germline ends. Germline CDR1 reads LNHDA; CDR2 reads SQIVND (reference sequence). The CDR3 DNA reads as TGTGCCAGTAGCCCCCCCCAGGGACAGCCCCAGCATTTT. Translating gives CASSPPQGQPQHF.

In its sample, this clone was seen once. The genes are TRBV3-1 (or the pseudogene TRBV3-2) and TRBJ2-1; 12 nucleotides match TRBD2. The CDR3 spans 15 residues. The trim removed 0 bases at V and 7 bases at J, leaving 1 base unmatched. The germline gives CDR1 LGHDT, CDR2 YNNKEL (reference sequence). The CDR3 is CASSQETSGSNEQFF. The CDR3 DNA reads TGTGCCAGCAGCCAAGAGACTAGCGGGAGTAATGAGCAGTTCTTC.

The V and J genes are TRBV20-1 and TRBJ1-3, with 7 bases fitting TRBD1. V trimming: 3 bases; J trimming: 6 bases; junction bases outside the gene matches: 8. The CDR3 runs 14 residues. CDR1 DFQATT and CDR2 SNEGSKA come from the germline V gene (reference sequence). The CDR3 here is CSASKSGGKNTIYF. The CDR3 nucleotides are TGCAGTGCTAGTAAGTCAGGGGGAAAAAACACCATATATTTT.

CDR3 bases: TGTGCCAGTAGTTTCGTGTACAATGAGCAGTTCTTC. Amino acids: CASSFVYNEQFF. The J gene is TRBJ2-1, the V gene TRBV19; D not resolved. This CDR3 has 12 residues. Germline values: CDR1 LNHDA, CDR2 SQIVND (reference sequence). V lost 5 bases to trimming and J lost 4 bases, with 6 bases between them.

This clone was detected once. J is TRBJ2-5 and V is TRBV28; D might be TRBD1 (6 bases). Germline CDR1 reads MDHEN; CDR2 reads SYDVKM. V lost 6 bases and J 5 bases, leaving 19 bases between the germline ends. This CDR3 region has 15 residues. CDR3 bases: TGTGCCAGCAGCAAAGCAGGGGTTCAGGAGGAGACCCAGTACTTC. Translation: CASSKAGVQEETQYF.

The chain couples TRBV19 to TRBJ1-3; D is perhaps TRBD1 (6 bases). This CDR3 has 17 amino acids. CDR1 is LNHDA, CDR2 SQIVND, per germline (reference sequence). V lost 4 bases to trimming and J lost 2 bases, with 18 bases between them. The CDR3: CASSTPGVRSAGNTIYF. The CDR3 DNA sequence: TGTGCCAGTAGTACCCCAGGGGTACGGTCTGCTGGAAACACCATATATTTT.

This clone was seen only once. The chain uses TRBV5-8 and TRBJ2-1, with TRBD2 matching over 11 bases. Trimming took 4 bases from V and 2 from J; bases not matched to a gene: 5. The CDR3 runs 16 residues. Germline lookup yields CDR1 SGHTS and CDR2 YDEGEE. The DNA for the CDR3 is TGTGCCAGCAGCCATTTTAGCGGGAGGGCCTACAATGAGCAGTTCTTC. It yields the protein CASSHFSGRAYNEQFF. Supplemented by reference TRBV5-8 and TRBJ2-1, the full variable domain reads EAGVTQSPTHLIKTRGQQATLRCSPISGHTSVYWYQQALGLGLQFLLWYDEGEERNRGNFPPRFSGRQFPNYSSELNVNALELEDSALYLCASSHFSGRAYNEQFFGPGTRLTVL.

The rearrangement joins TRBV6-5 to TRBJ2-7; weak D call: TRBD1 (5 bases). The CDR3 consists of 15 residues. With 0 bases removed from V and 4 bases from J, the gap between germline ends came to 13 bases. In germline, CDR1 is MNHEY, CDR2 SVGAGI. CDR3 sequence reads: CASSYSAGMGYEQYF. As DNA, the CDR3 is TGTGCCAGCAGTTACTCGGCAGGGATGGGATACGAGCAGTACTTC.

The V gene is TRBV30, the J gene TRBJ2-7; 9 nucleotides match TRBD1. This CDR3 spans 14 amino acids. V trimming: 1 base; J trimming: 5 bases; junction bases outside the gene matches: 6. Germline loops: CDR1 GTSNPN, CDR2 SVGIG (reference sequence). The CDR3 region is CAWSAGTGLHEQYF. Here the CDR3 DNA reads TGTGCCTGGAGTGCCGGGACAGGGCTTCACGAGCAGTACTTC.

V usage is TRBV5-8 and J usage is TRBJ2-2; 14 positions match TRBD2. The J segment lost 5 bases and the V segment lost 4 bases, leaving 7 bases of the junction unmatched. This CDR3 is 17 amino acids long. Germline V gene lookup returns CDR1 SGHTS and CDR2 YDEGEE. The CDR3 region is CASSETSGRVKTGELFF. The CDR3 nucleotides are TGTGCCAGCAGCGAGACTAGCGGGAGGGTAAAGACCGGGGAGCTGTTTTTT.

V and J are TRBV10-3 and TRBJ2-7, with 10 positions matching TRBD1. V dropped 6 bases and J dropped 5; count of bases not matched to a gene: 4. The CDR3 is 13 residues long. Germline V gene sequence: CDR1 ENHRY, CDR2 SYGVKD. The CDR3 coding sequence is TGTGCCATCAGGGGGACAGGGGTGAACGAGCAGTACTTC. Its protein is CAIRGTGVNEQYF.

This clone was picked up a small number of times. J is TRBJ2-2 and V is TRBV7-2, with D uncertain. Trimming shortened V by 3 bases and J by 2 bases, and 7 bases separated the two germline ends. CDR1 is SGHTA, CDR2 FQGNSA, per germline. CDR3 length equals 14 residues. CDR3 residues: CASSFSSNTGELFF. CDR3 nucleotides: TGTGCCAGCAGCTTTTCCAGTAACACCGGGGAGCTGTTTTTT.

The chain joins TRBV29-1 to TRBJ1-1; D is unclear. This CDR3 contains 11 residues. The V end lost 4 bases, the J end lost 1 base, and 4 bases lay between the germline ends. Per germline, CDR1 SQVTM and CDR2 ANQGSEA. The CDR3 nucleotides are TGCAGCGTTGTCAGGAACACTGAAGCTTTCTTT. Translated: CSVVRNTEAFF.

The V and J genes are TRBV5-1 and TRBJ2-1; 11 bases are a match to TRBD2. J gave up 3 bases and V 4 bases, and 3 bases lay outside the gene matches. The CDR3 is 15 amino acids. Germline V gives CDR1 SGHRS, CDR2 YFSETQ. CDR3 bases: TGCGCCAGCAGCCAGGGACTAGCGGACTACAATGAGCAGTTCTTC. Translated, it gives CASSQGLADYNEQFF.

This chain joins TRBV5-1 and TRBJ2-3; the match to TRBD2 covers 7 bases. The CDR3 contains 16 residues. V lost 2 bases, J lost 0 bases, and 6 bases stayed unmatched. Germline V gives CDR1 SGHRS, CDR2 YFSETQ. CDR3 coding DNA: TGCGCCAGCAGCTTCGCTAGCGGTTCTAGCACAGATACGCAGTATTTT. Amino acids: CASSFASGSSTDTQYF.

The rearrangement uses TRBV24-1 and TRBJ1-2; the match to TRBD1 covers 8 bases. V trimming: 2 bases; J trimming: 4 bases; junction bases outside the gene matches: 8. From germline, CDR1 is KGHDR and CDR2 SFDVKD. CDR3 length: 16 amino acids. The CDR3 DNA sequence: TGTGCCACCAGTGATTCCGGGACAGGAGGACCCTATGGCTACACCTTC. Encoded protein: CATSDSGTGGPYGYTF.

CDR3 protein: CASSQTWGGSYEQYF. The DNA for the CDR3 is TGTGCCAGCAGTCAAACGTGGGGGGGCTCCTACGAGCAGTACTTC. The chain has TRBV3-1 (or the pseudogene TRBV3-2) and TRBJ2-7; TRBD2 aligns across 7 bases. The CDR3 is 15 amino acids. Trimming took 6 bases from V and 0 from J; bases not matched to a gene: 8. Per germline, CDR1 LGHDT and CDR2 YNNKEL (reference sequence).

The chain has TRBV5-1 and TRBJ2-2; D ambiguous. This CDR3 spans 14 amino acids. V lost 0 bases and J lost 1, with 4 bases in between. Per germline, CDR1 SGHRS and CDR2 YFSETQ. The CDR3 here is CASSLDRNTGELFF. The CDR3 DNA follows: TGCGCCAGCAGCTTGGACAGGAACACCGGGGAGCTGTTTTTT.

This clone was picked up one time. In DNA, the CDR3 is TGTGCCTGGGGGCAGGGAAGGAACACTGAAGCTTTCTTT. Translating gives CAWGQGRNTEAFF. This rearrangement joins TRBV30 to TRBJ1-1; possibly TRBD1 for D (5 bases). The CDR3 has 13 amino acids. CDR1 GTSNPN and CDR2 SVGIG come from the germline V gene (reference sequence). Trimming took off 5 bases at V and 1 base at J, with 11 bases between the two ends. Complete variable domain (other parts from reference TRBV30 and TRBJ1-1): SQTIHQWPATLVQPVGSPLSLECTVEGTSNPNLYWYRQAAGRGLQLLFYSVGIGQISSEVPQNLSASRPQDRQFILSSKKLLLSDSGFYLCAWGQGRNTEAFFGQGTRLTVV.

In DNA, the CDR3 is TGTGCCAGCAGTCCACGGGGGGGAGTAAACACTGAAGCTTTCTTT. Residues: CASSPRGGVNTEAFF. The chain employs TRBV28 and TRBJ1-1; TRBD1 might be the D (5 bases). Looked up from germline, CDR1 is MDHEN and CDR2 is SYDVKM. Trimming pared 5 bases from V and 2 bases from J, leaving 15 bases between. This CDR3 is 15 amino acids long.

The gene calls are TRBV7-9 and TRBJ2-5; 7 nucleotides align to TRBD2. CDR1 and CDR2 from the germline V gene are SEHNR and FQNEAQ (reference sequence). J lost 3 bases, V lost 3 bases, and 4 bases had no gene match. This CDR3 contains 14 residues. The DNA for the CDR3 is TGTGCCAGCAGCTTCACTAGCGACGAAGAGACCCAGTACTTC. Encoded protein: CASSFTSDEETQYF.

The chain is built from TRBV7-2 and TRBJ2-7; 12 nucleotides align to TRBD2. CDR1 and CDR2 from the germline V gene are SGHTA and FQGNSA. The CDR3 length is 15 residues. The junction had 6 bases not matched to a gene; V was cut back by 5 bases and J by 4 bases. This chain's CDR3 is CASSVLAGGGYEQYF. The DNA for the CDR3 is TGTGCCAGCAGCGTTCTAGCGGGAGGGGGGTACGAGCAGTACTTC.

V and J are TRBV3-1 (or the pseudogene TRBV3-2) and TRBJ1-1; 7 nucleotides align to TRBD1. The length of the CDR3 is 16 residues. Germline CDR1 reads LGHDT; CDR2 reads YNNKEL (reference sequence). After removal of 2 bases from V and 1 base from J, the junction contained 7 bases not matched to a gene. CDR3 nucleotides: TGTGCCAGCAGCCAATTTGAAGGGGGCCGGAACACTGAAGCTTTCTTT. It yields the protein CASSQFEGGRNTEAFF.

The CDR3 loop is CASTPRTGTYNEQFF. In nucleotides, the CDR3 is TGTGCCAGCACACCCCGGACAGGGACCTACAATGAGCAGTTCTTC. The chain employs TRBV25-1 and TRBJ2-1; 8 bases are shared with TRBD1. This CDR3 is 15 amino acids long. V lost 7 bases and J lost 2; bases outside the gene matches: 7. Germline V gene sequence: CDR1 MGHDK, CDR2 SYGVNS.

The CDR3 region has the DNA TGTGCCAGCAGCCAAACGGAGGCCCGGGGCTACACCTTC. Amino acids: CASSQTEARGYTF. The gene calls are TRBV3-1 (or the pseudogene TRBV3-2) and TRBJ1-2, with no clear D. V was trimmed by 2 bases and J by 8 bases, leaving 12 bases between them. Germline V gives CDR1 LGHDT, CDR2 YNNKEL (reference sequence). This CDR3 spans 13 amino acids.

The V gene is TRBV7-3, the J gene TRBJ2-1; a possible D gene is TRBD1 (7 bases). CDR1 and CDR2 from the germline V gene are SGHTA and FQGTGA. This CDR3 spans 15 amino acids. V was pared by 1 base and J by 7 bases, with 14 bases between. CDR3 in DNA: TGTGCCAGCAGCTTAAGACAGGGACTTAGTAATGAGCAGTTCTTC. This encodes CASSLRQGLSNEQFF. Complete variable domain (other parts from reference TRBV7-3 and TRBJ2-1): GAGVSQTPSNKVTEKGKYVELRCDPISGHTALYWYRQSLGQGPEFLIYFQGTGAADDSGLPNDRFFAVRPEGSVSTLKIQRTERGDSAVYLCASSLRQGLSNEQFFGPGTRLTVL.

CDR3 DNA: TGCGCCAGCAGCCACGCCTTTGGGGGGGCAGGGAGCTCCTACGAGCAGTACTTC. As protein: CASSHAFGGAGSSYEQYF. This chain connects TRBV4-3 to TRBJ2-7; maybe TRBD2 (7 bases). The CDR3 runs 18 residues. V was clipped by 3 bases and J by 0 bases, with 21 bases between them. Germline loops: CDR1 LGHNA, CDR2 YSLEER.

The chain is built from TRBV7-8 and TRBJ2-1; 9 nucleotides align to TRBD2. CDR3 length: 14 residues. Germline CDR1 SGHVS, CDR2 FQNEAQ. V lost 6 bases, J lost 6 bases, and 6 bases stayed unmatched. The CDR3 region is CASSWAGGPNEQFF. The CDR3 bases are TGTGCCAGCAGTTGGGCGGGGGGGCCCAATGAGCAGTTCTTC. The complete variable domain, with remaining parts taken from reference TRBV7-8 and TRBJ2-1, reads GAGVSQSPRYKVAKRGQDVALRCDPISGHVSLFWYQQALGQGPEFLTYFQNEAQLDKSGLPSDRFFAERPEGSVSTLKIQRTQQEDSAVYLCASSWAGGPNEQFFGPGTRLTVL.

The chain uses TRBV5-8 and TRBJ2-5; 9 positions match TRBD1. Germline loops: CDR1 SGHTS, CDR2 YDEGEE. There are 15 residues in the CDR3. J lost 1 base, V lost 4 bases, and 5 bases had no gene match. The CDR3 sequence is CASSRGQGPQETQYF. In DNA, the CDR3 is TGTGCCAGCAGCCGAGGACAGGGGCCCCAAGAGACCCAGTACTTC.

The rearrangement links TRBV4-2 to TRBJ2-7, with 8 nucleotides matching TRBD2. Germline V CDR1 and CDR2: LGHNA, YNFKEQ. Unmatched junction bases numbered 5, after V lost 0 bases and J lost 1 base. The CDR3 covers 16 residues. The CDR3 nucleotides read TGTGCCAGCAGCCAAGACGGGAGCGGGGGATCCTACGAGCAGTACTTC. Its translation is CASSQDGSGGSYEQYF.